A single sample gave rise to the 23 T cell receptor beta chains below, sequenced in a study of Graves' ophthalmopathy and Graves' hyperthyroidism. RNA served as the template for amplifying TCR beta CDR3 regions. First-round RT-PCR used HTBI primers; second-round multiplex PCR followed. TCRdb re-analysed the multiplex PCR reads in MiXCR, keeping a single row per CDR3 protein. The data show 300,000 to 400,000 distinct CDR3 sequences, 17% seen once. The sequencing sample was made of peripheral blood. These TCRs come from an adult man with Graves' ophthalmopathy.

The table lists this clonotype with many counts. The chain recombines TRBV12-3 or TRBV12-4 with TRBJ1-1; a possible D gene is TRBD1 (6 bases). V was pared by 6 bases and J by 0 bases, with 11 bases between. The CDR3 has 14 amino acids. The CDR3 sequence: CASSRTELNTEAFF. CDR3 in DNA: TGTGCCAGCAGCCGGACAGAACTGAACACTGAAGCTTTCTTT.

This clonotype has a count of ten or more. The genes are TRBV27 and TRBJ2-7; TRBD2 is a possible D gene (6 bases). The CDR3 runs 13 residues. Germline CDR1 reads MNHEY; CDR2 reads SMNVEV (reference sequence). With 1 base removed from V and 4 bases from J, the gap between germline ends came to 8 bases. Here the CDR3 reads CASSLWGTYEQYF. The CDR3 nucleotides are TGTGCCAGCAGTTTATGGGGGACTTACGAGCAGTACTTC.

This clonotype was counted at least ten times. The chain recombines TRBV11-2 with TRBJ2-2, with no clear D. The germline V gene encodes CDR1 SGHAT and CDR2 FQNNGV. V lost 0 bases and J lost 10, with 15 bases in between. CDR3 length: 15 amino acids. For the CDR3, the DNA is TGTGCCAGCAGCTTAGAAACAGACCGTTTCGAGGAGCTGTTTTTT. Encoded protein: CASSLETDRFEELFF.

This chain links TRBV19 with TRBJ1-6, with 7 bases fitting TRBD1. Trimming at V came to 10 bases and at J to 2 bases, leaving 5 bases not matched to a gene. The CDR3 contains 14 residues. Germline V CDR1 and CDR2: LNHDA, SQIVND (reference sequence). The DNA of the CDR3 is TGTGCCAATAAAGGGACAGCCTATAATTCACCCCTCCACTTT. It is translated as CANKGTAYNSPLHF.

This clonotype was found many times. This rearrangement joins TRBV6-1 to TRBJ2-2; D is tentatively TRBD1 or TRBD2 (5 bases each). With 8 bases removed from V and 1 base from J, the gap between germline ends came to 17 bases. The CDR3 has 16 residues. Germline V gene lookup returns CDR1 MNHNS and CDR2 SASEGT. The CDR3 DNA follows: TGTGCCAGCCTATCAGACCGGGACCGGAACACCGGGGAGCTGTTTTTT. This translates into CASLSDRDRNTGELFF.

This clonotype has ten or more counts. This chain links TRBV27 with TRBJ1-2; 8 bases map to TRBD1. J was trimmed by 5 bases and V by 0 bases; bases with no gene match: 5. The CDR3 is 15 amino acids. Germline values: CDR1 MNHEY, CDR2 SMNVEV (reference sequence). The CDR3 DNA reads TGTGCCAGCAGTTTATCAGCAGGGGGCGGGTATGGCTACACCTTC. This codes for CASSLSAGGGYGYTF.

This clonotype was detected ten times or more. J is TRBJ1-1 and V is TRBV4-2, with TRBD1 matching 7 bases. The CDR3 has 16 residues. Looked up from germline, CDR1 is LGHNA and CDR2 is YNFKEQ. V shed 2 bases and J 0 bases; nucleotides not matched to a gene: 6. The CDR3: CASSQTPGQMNTEAFF. CDR3 nucleotide sequence: TGTGCCAGCAGCCAAACCCCGGGACAGATGAACACTGAAGCTTTCTTT.

This clonotype has only one observation. The chain employs TRBV7-2 and TRBJ2-2, with a weak D call TRBD2 (5 bases). The CDR3 is 15 amino acids. V was shortened by 2 bases and J by 0 bases, with 7 bases between the two germline ends. The V gene's germline CDR1 is SGHTA and CDR2 FQGNSA. CDR3 sequence reads: CASSLMRANTGELFF. The DNA of the CDR3 is TGTGCCAGCAGCTTAATGCGGGCGAACACCGGGGAGCTGTTTTTT.

The sample holds many counts of this clonotype. This chain uses TRBV9 with TRBJ1-1; D possibly corresponds to TRBD1 (5 bases). Germline V gene data show CDR1 as SGDLS and CDR2 as YYNGEE. Deletions cut 4 bases from V and 1 base from J, with 14 bases between. This CDR3 spans 15 amino acids. The CDR3 here is CASSPRQNPNTEAFF. CDR3 coding DNA: TGTGCCAGCAGCCCGAGACAGAATCCGAACACTGAAGCTTTCTTT.

At least ten counts were recorded for this clonotype. The chain couples TRBV19 to TRBJ1-1; 8 positions agree with TRBD1. Germline assignment: CDR1 LNHDA and CDR2 SQIVND (reference sequence). J was trimmed by 7 bases and V by 10 bases; bases with no gene match: 20. The CDR3 sequence is 16 residues long. The CDR3 reads CATRTLRTGKAIEAFF. CDR3 sequence (DNA): TGTGCCACAAGAACCTTGAGGACAGGGAAGGCGATTGAAGCTTTCTTT.

This clonotype was recorded many times. This chain joins TRBV5-1 and TRBJ2-7; 10 positions match TRBD2. This CDR3 comprises 16 residues. V was pared by 4 bases and J by 2 bases, with 9 bases of the junction left unmatched. CDR1 and CDR2 from the germline V gene are SGHRS and YFSETQ. CDR3 amino acids: CASSSASGSGTYEQYF. CDR3 nucleotides: TGCGCCAGCAGCAGCGCTAGCGGGAGCGGGACCTACGAGCAGTACTTC.

This clonotype was found a few times. This chain uses TRBV18 with TRBJ1-1, with TRBD1 matching over 9 bases. CDR3 length equals 15 residues. V trimming: 1 base; J trimming: 3 bases; junction bases outside the gene matches: 3. CDR1 and CDR2 from the germline V gene are KGHSH and LQKENI. The chain's CDR3 is CASSPRTGADTEAFF. CDR3 sequence (DNA): TGTGCCAGCTCACCACGGACAGGGGCGGACACTGAAGCTTTCTTT.

This clonotype was recorded many times. The CDR3 sequence is CASSLAGGGETQYF. In nucleotides, the CDR3 is TGTGCCAGCAGTCTAGCGGGAGGGGGAGAGACCCAGTACTTC. The chain carries TRBV28 and TRBJ2-5; 12 nucleotides align to TRBD2. The ends lost 5 bases at V and 4 bases at J; junction bases unmatched: 2. CDR1 and CDR2 (germline): MDHEN, SYDVKM. This CDR3 is built from 14 residues.

This clonotype was seen ten or more times. The V and J genes are TRBV19 and TRBJ1-5; D is perhaps TRBD1 (5 bases). Trimming took 4 bases from V and 4 from J, leaving 8 bases between them. Germline loops: CDR1 LNHDA, CDR2 SQIVND (reference sequence). The CDR3 contains 13 residues. The CDR3 nucleotides read TGTGCCAGTAGTACCAACAGGAATCAGCCCCAGCATTTT. Its translation is CASSTNRNQPQHF.

The table lists this clonotype with many counts. One base away lies a much larger clone, so this may be a sequencing read error. The V call is TRBV12-3 or TRBV12-4, the J call TRBJ2-2; D is perhaps TRBD2 (6 bases). V was trimmed by 10 bases and J by 0 bases, leaving 18 bases between them. This CDR3 contains 16 residues. CDR3 nucleotide sequence: TGTGCCACCGAATCTCTGCGGGACTCGAACACCGGGGAGCTGTTTTTT. It translates to CATESLRDSNTGELFF.

This clonotype was counted many times. DNA for the CDR3: TGTGCCAGCACCCCGGACCAGACCCAAGAGACCCAGTACTTC. Its protein product is CASTPDQTQETQYF. The genes are TRBV6-2 or TRBV6-3 and TRBJ2-5, with no clear D. V was trimmed by 7 bases and J by 1 base, leaving 13 bases between them. This CDR3 region has 14 residues. Germline-derived CDR1 and CDR2 are MNHEY and SVGEGT.

This clonotype was observed at least ten times. The rearrangement links TRBV5-1 to TRBJ1-6, with 7 positions matching TRBD1. The V and J ends lost 4 bases and 7 bases, in that order; junction bases with no gene match: 11. Germline-derived CDR1 and CDR2 are SGHRS and YFSETQ. The CDR3 consists of 16 residues. CDR3 in DNA: TGCGCCAGCAGCCCCCCAGGGGGTTCCTCGAATTCACCCCTCCACTTT. Its protein is CASSPPGGSSNSPLHF.

This clonotype was counted ten times or more. The chain employs TRBV20-1 and TRBJ2-2, with D maybe TRBD1 (6 bases). CDR3 length equals 15 residues. Trimming took 3 bases from V and 5 from J, leaving 16 bases between them. Germline V gives CDR1 DFQATT, CDR2 SNEGSKA (reference sequence). The CDR3 sequence: CSASGFTGRTGELFF. CDR3 DNA: TGCAGTGCTAGTGGGTTTACAGGGAGAACCGGGGAGCTGTTTTTT.

Many counts were recorded for this clonotype. The chain is built from TRBV19 and TRBJ2-7; 9 nucleotides line up with TRBD1. The CDR3 contains 15 residues. After removal of 4 bases from V and 2 bases from J, the junction contained 6 bases not matched to a gene. Germline values: CDR1 LNHDA, CDR2 SQIVND (reference sequence). The CDR3 loop is CASSTGTGQTYEQYF. Written as DNA, the CDR3 is TGTGCCAGTAGTACCGGGACAGGGCAGACCTACGAGCAGTACTTC.

This clonotype was observed at least ten times. Mismatch with germline at one junction end may stem from a read error. The chain is built from TRBV12-3 or TRBV12-4 and TRBJ2-5; tentatively, D is TRBD2 (5 bases). The J call may not be correct, given that the DNA end is closer to TRBJ2-4. The CDR3 contains 15 residues. The CDR3 here is CASSFRAGGKDIQYF. DNA for the CDR3: TGTGCCAGCAGTTTTCGGGCGGGCGGCAAAGACATTCAGTACTTC.

The table lists this clonotype with many counts. The chain has TRBV4-1 and TRBJ2-7; perhaps TRBD1 as D (5 bases). The CDR3 spans 13 residues. The V end lost 3 bases, the J end lost 4 bases, and 10 bases lay between the germline ends. Germline assignment: CDR1 MGHRA and CDR2 YSYEKL. This CDR3 reads CASSQGLAYEQYF. CDR3 DNA sequence: TGCGCCAGCAGCCAGGGGCTCGCGTACGAGCAGTACTTC.

This chain joins TRBV24-1 and TRBJ1-1; 7 bases agree with TRBD1. The CDR3 runs 14 residues. After removal of 11 bases from V and 2 bases from J, the junction contained 10 bases not matched to a gene. The V gene's germline CDR1 is KGHDR and CDR2 SFDVKD. For the CDR3, the DNA is TGTGCCAGCCGCCTGGGACAGTATAACACTGAAGCTTTCTTT. This sequence encodes CASRLGQYNTEAFF.

This clonotype was detected many times. The chain has TRBV3-1 and TRBJ2-7, with D possibly TRBD1 on 6 matching bases. CDR3 size: 13 residues. Deletions cut 0 bases from V and 4 bases from J, with 7 bases between. CDR1 and CDR2 from the germline V gene are LGHDT and YNNKEL (reference sequence). The CDR3 here is CASSQEGGYEQYF. The CDR3 DNA reads as TGTGCCAGCAGCCAAGAAGGGGGTTACGAGCAGTACTTC.